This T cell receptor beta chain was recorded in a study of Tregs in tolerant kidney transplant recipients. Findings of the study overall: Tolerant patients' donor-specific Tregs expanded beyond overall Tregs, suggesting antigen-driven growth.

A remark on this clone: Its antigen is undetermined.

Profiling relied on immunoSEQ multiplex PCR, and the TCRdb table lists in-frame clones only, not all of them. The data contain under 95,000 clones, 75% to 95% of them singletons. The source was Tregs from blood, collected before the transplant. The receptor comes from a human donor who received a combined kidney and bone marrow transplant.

CDR3 region: CASSLRGPPYEQYF. CDR3 sequence (DNA): TGTGCCAGCAGTCTCAGGGGGCCCCCCTACGAGCAGTACTTC. V usage is TRBV28 and J usage is TRBJ2-5, with 8 bases fitting TRBD1. The J call is in doubt because the DNA end fits TRBJ2-7 better. This CDR3 comprises 14 residues. CDR1 and CDR2 from the germline V gene are MDHEN and SYDVKM.